This T cell receptor beta chain was sequenced during a study of T cells in Graves' hyperthyroidism and ophthalmopathy. Many counts were recorded for this clonotype. The junction had 6 bases not matched to a gene; V was cut back by 4 bases and J by 0 bases. The CDR3 has 16 amino acids. Germline CDR1 is MDHEN and CDR2 is SYDVKM. Ophthalmopathy cases met thresholds of Clinical Activity Score at least 3, NOSPECS grade at least 4 and duration under 3 months. Lactation, pregnancy, other autoimmune disease or uncontrolled infection led to exclusion of patients. TCR beta CDR3 regions were amplified from RNA transcripts. With the HTBI primer set, the TCR CDR3 went through a first round of RT-PCR. TCRdb redid the calling of the multiplex PCR reads with MiXCR, one entry per CDR3 protein. The sample holds more than 350,000 distinct CDR3 sequences, roughly 15% seen once.

Material for sequencing was blood. The V gene is TRBV28, the J gene TRBJ2-1; 7 nucleotides match TRBD2. The clonotype comes from a woman aged 55-70 years with Graves' ophthalmopathy. DNA of the CDR3: TGTGCCAGCAGTTCCTCGAGCGGGATCTCCTACAATGAGCAGTTCTTC. Its protein product is CASSSSSGISYNEQFF. Together with reference TRBV28 and TRBJ2-1, the CDR3 gives the full variable domain: DVKVTQSSRYLVKRTGEKVFLECVQDMDHENMFWYRQDPGLGLRLIYFSYDVKMKEKGDIPEGYSVSREKKERFSLILESASTNQTSMYLCASSSSSGISYNEQFFGPGTRLTVL.